The TCR beta chain under discussion was sequenced for a study of blood T cell repertoires in COVID-19. On the study more broadly: Spain, Italy and the United States supplied samples that represented acute and convalescent COVID-19. Nucleic acid was either cDNA or gDNA, and it came from T cells, B-cell-depleted T cells, or PBMCs.

Authors' analysis steps: Estimation of nucleated cell counts was performed using reference gene primer amplification. The method was immunoSEQ multiplex PCR; TCRdb's version includes in-frame clones alone and lacks a portion of them. That table furnishes V, J and clone size, whereas the DNA furnished D and trimming. The sample gives about 200,000 clones, roughly 86% of which show up once; 5.1% is in the top ten. Germline CDR1 and CDR2: SEHNR and FQNEAQ (reference sequence). The V end lost 5 bases, the J end lost 1 base, and 12 bases lay between the germline ends. This CDR3 spans 14 amino acids. Specimen: peripheral blood. This clonotype was obtained from a woman aged 70-85 years with active or convalescent COVID-19. The chain links TRBV7-9 to TRBJ2-7; a weak D match, TRBD2 (7 bases). The CDR3 DNA sequence: TGTGCCAGCAGCAGGGAGGGGGGGTCCTACGAGCAGTACTTC. Amino acid sequence: CASSREGGSYEQYF.